Below, one T cell receptor beta chain is given with its context. The antigen is not known. The data derive from a study of chemoradiotherapy in HPV16-positive cancers. Findings of the study overall: Candidate HPV-specific clones and E7-related TCR motifs grew in tumor during treatment.

TCRdb keeps only in-frame clones here, not all; method: immunoSEQ multiplex PCR. The data show 20,000 to 30,000 clones, more than 75% seen once. V lost 2 bases and J lost 8, with 9 bases in between. The CDR3 extends over 13 amino acids. Germline CDR1 is SGHTA and CDR2 is FQGNSA. The sequences come from blood, collected from a patient who underwent chemoradiotherapy. The chain uses TRBV7-2 and TRBJ1-4; D uncertain. The clonotype originates from a human donor with HPV-associated anogenital cancer. CDR3 sequence reads: CASSLTQLEKLFF. Written as DNA, the CDR3 is TGTGCCAGCAGCTTAACGCAGCTAGAAAAACTGTTTTTT.